Listed here are 20 T cell receptor beta chains from one sample, sequenced in a study of spatial heterogeneity in lung cancer. TCRdb reprocessed the 5' RACE reads via MiXCR and lists one record per CDR3 protein. Of 25,000 or so distinct CDR3 sequences detected, 8.4% appear once; the ten largest clones hold 35% to 40%. Time point indicated: sample taken at primary tumor resection. Whole RNA, which was extracted from tumor, nontumor lung tissue or frozen PBMC, was sequenced without any cell sorting. The sample here was PBMCs, taken at surgery. The receptors were sampled from a female donor with early-stage non-small cell lung cancer.

In this sample, this clonotype turned up many times. This chain links TRBV12-3 or TRBV12-4 with TRBJ1-5, with D maybe TRBD1 (6 bases). V dropped 5 bases and J dropped 3 bases, with 11 bases sitting between them. CDR3 size: 14 residues. The CDR3 DNA reads TGTGCCAGCAGTCGCGCAGGGGACAATCAGCCCCAGCATTTT. It codes for CASSRAGDNQPQHF.

This clonotype was recorded a few times. CDR3 amino acids: CATSRGQGASPLHF. DNA for the CDR3: TGTGCCACCAGCCGCGGACAGGGGGCCTCACCCCTCCACTTT. The chain combines TRBV15 with TRBJ1-6; 11 nucleotides align to TRBD1. Germline V gene data show CDR1 as LNHNV and CDR2 as YYDKDF (reference sequence). CDR3 size: 14 residues. Germline trimming cut 5 bases from V and 10 bases from J; bases unmatched to any gene: 4.

This clonotype is deemed medium-sized. The V gene is TRBV7-6, the J gene TRBJ2-2; TRBD2 aligns across 14 bases. The trim removed 5 bases at V and 6 bases at J, leaving 2 bases unmatched. The CDR3 spans 15 residues. Germline values: CDR1 SGHVS, CDR2 FNYEAQ. The CDR3 nucleotides read TGTGCCAGCAGCCAGGGACTAGCGGGAGCCGGGGAGCTGTTTTTT. The encoded protein is CASSQGLAGAGELFF.

This clonotype was seen repeatedly, ten times or more. This chain connects TRBV2 to TRBJ2-3; TRBD2 agrees at 7 bases. The ends lost 3 bases at V and 6 bases at J; junction bases unmatched: 6. CDR3 length: 14 residues. CDR1 and CDR2 (germline): SNHLY, FYNNEI. CDR3 sequence reads: CASSEGTNMDTQYF. The CDR3 DNA follows: TGTGCCAGCAGTGAGGGGACTAATATGGATACGCAGTATTTT.

This clonotype has ten or more counts. The genes are TRBV27 and TRBJ2-7; maybe TRBD2 (5 bases). The V gene's germline CDR1 is MNHEY and CDR2 SMNVEV (reference sequence). Trimming removed 8 bases from V and 3 bases from J, with 14 bases in between. The CDR3 has 13 residues. CDR3 loop: CASAPGEGYEQYV. The DNA for the CDR3 is TGTGCCAGCGCCCCCGGAGAGGGCTACGAGCAGTACGTC.

This clonotype came up many times. The gene calls are TRBV3-1 and TRBJ1-1, with 8 bases aligning to TRBD1. Germline trimming cut 5 bases from V and 5 bases from J; bases unmatched to any gene: 10. CDR3 length: 15 amino acids. The V gene's germline CDR1 is LGHDT and CDR2 YNNKEL (reference sequence). CDR3: CASSSGQGAHTEAFF. CDR3 sequence (DNA): TGTGCCAGCAGCTCAGGGCAGGGGGCGCATACTGAAGCTTTCTTT.

In its sample, this clonotype was seen a few times. DNA of the CDR3: TGTGCCAGCAGCCTCGGGACTAGCGGGAGAATAGGGAATGAGCAGTTCTTC. It encodes CASSLGTSGRIGNEQFF. The chain links TRBV7-3 to TRBJ2-1, with 14 bases fitting TRBD2. Germline V gene lookup returns CDR1 SGHTA and CDR2 FQGTGA. J lost 7 bases, V lost 5 bases, and 10 bases had no gene match. This CDR3 is 17 amino acids long.

This clonotype was recorded at least ten times. The chain links TRBV10-3 to TRBJ2-5, with TRBD1 as a possible D gene (6 bases). Germline CDR1 reads ENHRY; CDR2 reads SYGVKD. This CDR3 is built from 12 residues. Written as DNA, the CDR3 is TGTGCGACAGGTCCTGGGGGAGAGACCCAGTACTTC. Residues: CATGPGGETQYF.

The sample holds many counts of this clonotype. The chain couples TRBV7-8 to TRBJ1-4; no reliable D call. V shed 2 bases and J shed 7 bases, with 11 bases lying between them. In germline, CDR1 is SGHVS, CDR2 FQNEAQ. The CDR3 totals 14 residues. The CDR3 region is CASSLTRRGEKLFF. CDR3 bases: TGTGCCAGCAGCTTAACCCGGCGGGGTGAAAAACTGTTTTTT.

The genes are TRBV5-6 and TRBJ2-7; 11 bases fit TRBD1. The germline V gene encodes CDR1 SGHDT and CDR2 YYEEEE. The CDR3 sequence is 15 residues long. V trimming: 4 bases; J trimming: 1 base; junction bases outside the gene matches: 4. The CDR3 region has the DNA TGTGCCAGCAGCAGGGACAGGGGGGTATCCTACGAGCAGTACGTC. Encoded protein: CASSRDRGVSYEQYV.

By share of the sample, this clonotype is medium-sized. V and J are TRBV27 and TRBJ2-3; the D call may be TRBD1 or TRBD2 (5 bases each). Germline loops: CDR1 MNHEY, CDR2 SMNVEV (reference sequence). The CDR3 length is 13 residues. V was trimmed by 5 bases and J by 0 bases, leaving 6 bases between them. The CDR3 region is CASSRDSTDTQYF. CDR3 DNA: TGTGCCAGCAGTCGGGACAGCACAGATACGCAGTATTTT.

This chain joins TRBV29-1 and TRBJ1-2, with D unclear. The CDR3 is made up of 12 amino acids. V lost 6 bases and J lost 6, with 14 bases in between. Germline CDR1 and CDR2: SQVTM and ANQGSEA. CDR3 bases: TGCAGCGTCCCTGACGTGTTCAATGGCTACACCTTC. It yields the protein CSVPDVFNGYTF.

This chain links TRBV21-1 with TRBJ2-7; TRBD2 is taken as the D call from the table, unchecked against the DNA. TRBV21-1 is a known pseudogene. The CDR3 is 14 residues long. In nucleotides, the CDR3 is TGTGCCGCCCTAGCCATACCGTTTTCCTACGAGCAGTACGTC. Its protein is CAALAIPFSYEQYV.

The V gene is TRBV20-1, the J gene TRBJ2-1; the D gene is possibly TRBD2 (6 bases). This CDR3 region has 15 residues. Trimming took off 0 bases at V and 6 bases at J, with 15 bases between the two ends. The germline CDR1 and CDR2 sequences are DFQATT and SNEGSKA (reference sequence). The chain's CDR3 is CSAREQRLVGNEQFF. The CDR3 bases are TGCAGTGCTAGAGAGCAGAGACTAGTTGGCAATGAGCAGTTCTTC.

This clonotype has ten or more counts. This chain uses TRBV7-8 with TRBJ2-7; 9 nucleotides match TRBD1. There are 17 residues in the CDR3. V lost 3 bases to trimming and J lost 1 base; unmatched junction nucleotides: 10. The germline gives CDR1 SGHVS, CDR2 FQNEAQ. CDR3 region: CASSFSSGQGISYEQYF. CDR3 nucleotide sequence: TGTGCCAGCAGCTTTTCTTCGGGACAGGGTATTTCCTACGAGCAGTACTTC. Full variable domain (outside the CDR3, taken from reference TRBV7-8 and TRBJ2-7): GAGVSQSPRYKVAKRGQDVALRCDPISGHVSLFWYQQALGQGPEFLTYFQNEAQLDKSGLPSDRFFAERPEGSVSTLKIQRTQQEDSAVYLCASSFSSGQGISYEQYFGPGTRLTVT.

This clonotype has ten or more counts. This chain joins TRBV28 and TRBJ2-4, with D perhaps TRBD1 or TRBD2 (7 bases each). With 6 bases removed from V and 0 bases from J, the gap between germline ends came to 21 bases. Germline V gene data show CDR1 as MDHEN and CDR2 as SYDVKM. The CDR3 has 18 amino acids. The DNA for the CDR3 is TGTGCCAGCAGCTCTAGCGGCAGAGGGGGCTTAGCCAAAAACATTCAGTACTTC. Translation gives CASSSSGRGGLAKNIQYF.

This rearrangement joins TRBV10-3 to TRBJ2-7; 7 positions agree with TRBD2. In germline, CDR1 is ENHRY, CDR2 SYGVKD. The CDR3 runs 12 residues. The V and J ends lost 1 base and 6 bases, in that order; junction bases with no gene match: 0. The DNA for the CDR3 is TGTGCCATCAGTGAGTGGGAGGGCGAGCAGTACGTC. It specifies CAISEWEGEQYV.

This clonotype was detected ten times or more. The rearrangement links TRBV6-2 or TRBV6-3 to TRBJ1-1; weak D call: TRBD1 (6 bases). The V end lost 2 bases, the J end lost 2 bases, and 9 bases lay between the germline ends. The CDR3 loop spans 14 amino acids. CDR1 and CDR2 from the germline V gene are MNHEY and SVGEGT. CDR3 nucleotides: TGTGCCAGCAGTTACAGCAGGGGAAACACTGAAGCTTTCTTT. This gives the protein CASSYSRGNTEAFF.

This clonotype was seen many times. The J gene is TRBJ1-2, the V gene TRBV28; D is unclear. The CDR3 totals 14 residues. The V gene lost 3 bases and the J gene lost 3 bases, with 11 bases spanning the gap. The germline V gene encodes CDR1 MDHEN and CDR2 SYDVKM. The CDR3 is CASSFRAAHYGYTF. CDR3 DNA sequence: TGTGCCAGCAGTTTCCGGGCAGCACACTATGGCTACACCTTC.

This clonotype was detected ten times or more. The rearrangement uses TRBV20-1 and TRBJ2-7; TRBD2 matches at 9 bases. The CDR3 runs to 14 residues. With 1 base clipped from V and 2 bases from J, the junction kept 3 bases outside the gene matches. Germline CDR1 reads DFQATT; CDR2 reads SNEGSKA (reference sequence). In DNA, the CDR3 is TGCAGTGCTAGAGTTGGCGGGAGGGCCTACGAGCAGTACTTC. It encodes CSARVGGRAYEQYF.